The clone carrying this TCR beta chain was observed a few times. What it recognizes is unknown. This sample stems from a study of T cells in Graves' hyperthyroidism and ophthalmopathy. Study findings and constraints: Ophthalmopathy was distinguished from stable hyperthyroidism by 13 V-J signatures.

The V and J ends lost 7 bases and 0 bases respectively, with 13 bases between them. CDR1 and CDR2 from the germline V gene are LNHDA and SQIVND (reference sequence). CDR3 length: 15 amino acids. TCR beta CDR3 regions were amplified from RNA. The HTBI set primed first-round TCR CDR3 RT-PCR. TCRdb reprocessed the multiplex PCR reads via MiXCR and lists one record per CDR3 protein. Of approximately 590,000 distinct CDR3 sequences listed, 15% to 17% are singletons. The chain recombines TRBV19 with TRBJ1-3; no firm D call. Sample: blood. This receptor was identified in a woman under 40 with Graves' hyperthyroidism. The CDR3 coding sequence is TGTGCCAGTACTCTGGACCCCGGCTCTGGAAACACCATATATTTT. It translates to CASTLDPGSGNTIYF.